This TCR beta chain was recorded in a study of blood T cell repertoires in COVID-19. About the research overall: Both acute and convalescent COVID-19 samples were obtained from the United States, Italy and Spain.

Recovered participants had two consecutive negative NP/OP PCR tests, healthcare professional clearance, or symptom resolution. V lost 3 bases and J lost 3, with 11 bases in between. The CDR3 length is 14 residues. In germline, CDR1 is SGHAT, CDR2 FQNNGV. TCRdb's table, derived via immunoSEQ multiplex PCR, lists solely in-frame clones and lacks some. This sample carries 330,000 or so clones, roughly 84% of them seen once, and the ten largest clones take about 3%. V usage is TRBV11-2 and J usage is TRBJ1-1; D is uncertain. This sequence originates from a woman aged 25-40 years who had recovered from COVID-19. The specimen sequenced was PBMCs or T cells enriched from blood (not recorded which). DNA of the CDR3: TGTGCCAGCAGCTTGCTTCCCGGGGACACTGAAGCTTTCTTT. Residues: CASSLLPGDTEAFF.